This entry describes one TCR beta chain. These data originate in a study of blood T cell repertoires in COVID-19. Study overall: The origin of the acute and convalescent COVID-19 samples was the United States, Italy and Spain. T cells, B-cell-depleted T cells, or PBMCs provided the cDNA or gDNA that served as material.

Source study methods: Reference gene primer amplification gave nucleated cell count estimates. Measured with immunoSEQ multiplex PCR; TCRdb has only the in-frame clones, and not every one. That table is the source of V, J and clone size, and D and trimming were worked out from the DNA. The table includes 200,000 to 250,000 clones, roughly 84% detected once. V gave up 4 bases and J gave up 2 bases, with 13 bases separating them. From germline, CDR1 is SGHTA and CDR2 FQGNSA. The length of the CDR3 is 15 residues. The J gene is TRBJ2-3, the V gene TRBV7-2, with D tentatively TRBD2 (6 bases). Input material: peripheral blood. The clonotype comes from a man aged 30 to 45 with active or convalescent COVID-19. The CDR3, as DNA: TGTGCCAGCAGCTCATTTAGCGGCGACACAGATACGCAGTATTTT. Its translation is CASSSFSGDTDTQYF.